This is a list of T cell receptor beta chains from one sample in a study of CDR3 diversity in severe acne. One entry per CDR3 protein, called by TCRdb with MiXCR from the PCR reads. The sample includes more than 85,000 distinct CDR3 sequences, 45% to 50% seen only once; the top ten take roughly 9.1%. The sequenced sample was blood. These receptors were obtained from a male donor in good health, serving as a control. Both conserved end residues are part of each CDR3.

TRBJ1-5,TRBV6-5,CASRPRAGRPQHF
TRBJ1-1,TRBV11-3,CASRSGGAAFF
TRBJ2-7,TRBV29-1,CSVGTGAGGFLNEQYF
TRBJ2-5,TRBV5-1,CASSLTGTAEETQYF
TRBJ2-6,TRBV7-2,CASSQGEGSRSGANVLTF
TRBJ2-7,TRBV10-2,CASSEKIEGYF
TRBJ2-5,TRBV5-6,CASSWAGGGWTQYF
TRBJ2-2,TRBV7-8,CASSHRLGANTGELFF
TRBJ1-2,TRBV6-1,CASSDTGDRVNGYTF
TRBJ2-7,TRBV5-4,CASRVRQGASYEQYF
TRBJ1-6,TRBV20-1,CSARSAGAGGGLPLHF
TRBJ2-3,TRBV7-9,CASSPRTTTSADTQYF
TRBJ1-4,TRBV7-9,CASSKGQASTNEKLFF
TRBJ2-3,TRBV4-2,CASSQSGGRGRDTRYF
TRBJ2-2,TRBV12-5,CASSSGTETGELFF
TRBJ1-4,TRBV25-1,CASSLTGRDEKLFF
TRBJ2-2,TRBV20-1,CSASSLEKLNTGELFF
TRBJ1-2,TRBV14,CASSQSEAGGYTF